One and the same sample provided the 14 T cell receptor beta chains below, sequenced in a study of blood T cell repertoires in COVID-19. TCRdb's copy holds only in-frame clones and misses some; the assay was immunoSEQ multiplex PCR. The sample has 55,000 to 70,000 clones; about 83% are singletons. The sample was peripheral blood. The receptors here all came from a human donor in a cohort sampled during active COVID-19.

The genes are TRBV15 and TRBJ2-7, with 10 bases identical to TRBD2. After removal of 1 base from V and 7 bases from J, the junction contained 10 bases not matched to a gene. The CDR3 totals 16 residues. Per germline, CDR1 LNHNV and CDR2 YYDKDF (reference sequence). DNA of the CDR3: TGTGCCACCAGCAGAGCGGATCTAGCGGGAGTTGTTGAGCAGTACTTC. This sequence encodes CATSRADLAGVVEQYF.

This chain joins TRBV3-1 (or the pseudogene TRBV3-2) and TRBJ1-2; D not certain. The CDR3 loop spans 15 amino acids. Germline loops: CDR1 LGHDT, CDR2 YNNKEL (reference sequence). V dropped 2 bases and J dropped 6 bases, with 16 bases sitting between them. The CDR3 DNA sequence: TGTGCCAGCAGCCAATTTAACTTCCGGTCCGATGGCTACACCTTC. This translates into CASSQFNFRSDGYTF.

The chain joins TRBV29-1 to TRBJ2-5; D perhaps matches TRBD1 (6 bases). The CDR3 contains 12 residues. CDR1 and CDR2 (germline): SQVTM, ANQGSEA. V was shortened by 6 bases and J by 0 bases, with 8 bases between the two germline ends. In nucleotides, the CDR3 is TGCAGCGTACGGGACAACCAAGAGACCCAGTACTTC. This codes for CSVRDNQETQYF.

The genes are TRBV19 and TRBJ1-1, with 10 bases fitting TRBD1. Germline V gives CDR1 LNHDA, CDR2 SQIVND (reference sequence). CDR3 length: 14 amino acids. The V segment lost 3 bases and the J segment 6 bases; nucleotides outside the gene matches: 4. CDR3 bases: TGTGCCAGTAGTATGGGGGACAGGGGTTCTGAAGCTTTCTTT. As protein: CASSMGDRGSEAFF. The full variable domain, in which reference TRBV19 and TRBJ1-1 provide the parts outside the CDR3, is DGGITQSPKYLFRKEGQNVTLSCEQNLNHDAMYWYRQDPGQGLRLIYYSQIVNDFQKGDIAEGYSVSREKKESFPLTVTSAQKNPTAFYLCASSMGDRGSEAFFGQGTRLTVV.

The CDR3 coding sequence is TGTGCCAGCAGTTCTCGTCACGAGGGGGCGTCAGATACGCAGTATTTT. It codes for CASSSRHEGASDTQYF. The V call is TRBV28, the J call TRBJ2-3; 7 bases agree with TRBD1. The CDR3 is 16 amino acids. V lost 4 bases and J lost 4; bases outside the gene matches: 11. CDR1 MDHEN and CDR2 SYDVKM come from the germline V gene.

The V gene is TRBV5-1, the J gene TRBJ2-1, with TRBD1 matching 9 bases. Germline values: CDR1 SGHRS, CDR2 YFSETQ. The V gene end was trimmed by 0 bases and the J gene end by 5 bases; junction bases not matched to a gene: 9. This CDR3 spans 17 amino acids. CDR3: CASSLGGQGLAHNEQFF. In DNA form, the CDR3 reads TGCGCCAGCAGCTTGGGGGGACAGGGATTGGCCCACAATGAGCAGTTCTTC.

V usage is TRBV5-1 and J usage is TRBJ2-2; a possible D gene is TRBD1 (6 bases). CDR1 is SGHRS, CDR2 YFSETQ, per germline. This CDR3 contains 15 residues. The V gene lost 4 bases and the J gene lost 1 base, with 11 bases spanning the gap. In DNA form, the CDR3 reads TGCGCCAGCAGCCAAACGACAGGGAACACCGGGGAGCTGTTTTTT. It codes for CASSQTTGNTGELFF.

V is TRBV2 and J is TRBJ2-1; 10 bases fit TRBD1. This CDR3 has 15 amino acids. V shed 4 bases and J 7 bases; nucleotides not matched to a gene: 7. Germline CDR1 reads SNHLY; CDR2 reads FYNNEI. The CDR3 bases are TGTGCCAGCAGTGGATTGGGACAGGGGTATAATGAGCAGTTCTTC. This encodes CASSGLGQGYNEQFF.

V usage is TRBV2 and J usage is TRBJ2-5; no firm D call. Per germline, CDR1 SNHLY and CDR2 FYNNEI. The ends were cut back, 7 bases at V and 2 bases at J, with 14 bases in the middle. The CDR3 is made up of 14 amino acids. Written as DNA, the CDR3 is TGTGCCAGCAAATTGGGCCTACCGCAAGAGACCCAGTACTTC. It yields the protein CASKLGLPQETQYF.

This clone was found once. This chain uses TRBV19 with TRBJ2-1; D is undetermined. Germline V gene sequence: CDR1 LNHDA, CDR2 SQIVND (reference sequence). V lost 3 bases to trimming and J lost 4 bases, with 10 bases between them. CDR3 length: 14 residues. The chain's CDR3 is CASSIGGSYNEQFF. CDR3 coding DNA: TGTGCCAGTAGTATCGGCGGATCGTACAATGAGCAGTTCTTC. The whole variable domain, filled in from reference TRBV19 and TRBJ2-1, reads DGGITQSPKYLFRKEGQNVTLSCEQNLNHDAMYWYRQDPGQGLRLIYYSQIVNDFQKGDIAEGYSVSREKKESFPLTVTSAQKNPTAFYLCASSIGGSYNEQFFGPGTRLTVL.

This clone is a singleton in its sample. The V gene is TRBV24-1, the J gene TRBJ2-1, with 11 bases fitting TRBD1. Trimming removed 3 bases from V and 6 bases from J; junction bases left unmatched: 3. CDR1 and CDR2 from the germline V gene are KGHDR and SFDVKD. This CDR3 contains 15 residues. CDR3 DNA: TGTGCCACCAGTGATCCCGGACAGGGGGCCAATGAGCAGTTCTTC. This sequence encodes CATSDPGQGANEQFF.

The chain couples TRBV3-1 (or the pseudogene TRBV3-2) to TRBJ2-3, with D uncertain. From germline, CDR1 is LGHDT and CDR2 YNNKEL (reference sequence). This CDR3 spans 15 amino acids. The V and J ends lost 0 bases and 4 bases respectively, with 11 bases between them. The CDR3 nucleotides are TGTGCCAGCAGCCAAGATGCGACGCTAGCAGATACGCAGTATTTT. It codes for CASSQDATLADTQYF.

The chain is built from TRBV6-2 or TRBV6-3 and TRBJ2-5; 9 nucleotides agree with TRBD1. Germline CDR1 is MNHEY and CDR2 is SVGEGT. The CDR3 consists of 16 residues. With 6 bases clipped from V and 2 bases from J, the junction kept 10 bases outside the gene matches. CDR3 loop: CASSASGTGRQETQYF. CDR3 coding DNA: TGTGCCAGCAGCGCCTCCGGGACAGGGCGGCAAGAGACCCAGTACTTC.

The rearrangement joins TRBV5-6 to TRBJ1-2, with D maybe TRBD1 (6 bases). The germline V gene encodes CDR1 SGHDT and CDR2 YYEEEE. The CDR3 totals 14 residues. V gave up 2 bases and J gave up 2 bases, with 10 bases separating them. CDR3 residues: CASSFQGQNYGYTF. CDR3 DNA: TGTGCCAGCAGCTTCCAAGGACAGAACTATGGCTACACCTTC. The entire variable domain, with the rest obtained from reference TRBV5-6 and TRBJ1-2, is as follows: DAGVTQSPTHLIKTRGQQVTLRCSPKSGHDTVSWYQQALGQGPQFIFQYYEEEERQRGNFPDRFSGHQFPNYSSELNVNALLLGDSALYLCASSFQGQNYGYTFGSGTRLTVV.